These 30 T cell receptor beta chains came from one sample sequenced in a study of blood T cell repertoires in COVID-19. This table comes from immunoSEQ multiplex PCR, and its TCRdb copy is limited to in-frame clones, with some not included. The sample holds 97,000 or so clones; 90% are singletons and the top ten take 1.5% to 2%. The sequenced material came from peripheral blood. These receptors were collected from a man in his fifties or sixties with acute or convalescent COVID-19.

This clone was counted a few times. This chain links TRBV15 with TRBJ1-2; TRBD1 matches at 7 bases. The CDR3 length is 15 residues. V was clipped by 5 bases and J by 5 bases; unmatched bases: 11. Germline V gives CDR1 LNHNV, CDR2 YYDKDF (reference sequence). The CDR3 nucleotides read TGTGCCACCAGCGGAGCTTGGGGACAGACTTATGGCTACACCTTC. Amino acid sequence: CATSGAWGQTYGYTF.

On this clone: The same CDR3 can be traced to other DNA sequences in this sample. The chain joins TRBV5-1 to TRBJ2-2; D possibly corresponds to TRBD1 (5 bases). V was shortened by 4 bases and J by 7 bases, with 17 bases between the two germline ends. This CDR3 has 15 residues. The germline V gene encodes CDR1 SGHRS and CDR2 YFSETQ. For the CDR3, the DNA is TGCGCCAGCAGCCCAGGACAAGGCATAGGCGGGGAGCTGTTTTTT. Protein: CASSPGQGIGGELFF.

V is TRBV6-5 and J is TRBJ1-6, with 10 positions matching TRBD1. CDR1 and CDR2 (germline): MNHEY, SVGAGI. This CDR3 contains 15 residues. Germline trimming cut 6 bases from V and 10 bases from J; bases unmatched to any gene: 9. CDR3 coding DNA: TGTGCCAGCAGAAATACCGGGACAGGGGTCTCACCCCTCCACTTT. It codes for CASRNTGTGVSPLHF.

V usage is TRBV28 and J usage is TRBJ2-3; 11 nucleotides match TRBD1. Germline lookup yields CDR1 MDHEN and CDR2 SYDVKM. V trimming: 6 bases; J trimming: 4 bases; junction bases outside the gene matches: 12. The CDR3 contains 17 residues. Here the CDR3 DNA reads TGTGCCAGCAGCCTGGGACAGGGGGTAAGCAGTCCAGATACGCAGTATTTT. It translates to CASSLGQGVSSPDTQYF.

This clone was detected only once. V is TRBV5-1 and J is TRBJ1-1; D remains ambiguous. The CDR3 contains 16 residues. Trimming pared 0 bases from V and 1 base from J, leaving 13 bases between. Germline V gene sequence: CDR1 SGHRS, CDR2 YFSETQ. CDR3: CASSLGGGVGNTEAFF. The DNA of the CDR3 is TGCGCCAGCAGCTTGGGGGGAGGTGTAGGGAACACTGAAGCTTTCTTT.

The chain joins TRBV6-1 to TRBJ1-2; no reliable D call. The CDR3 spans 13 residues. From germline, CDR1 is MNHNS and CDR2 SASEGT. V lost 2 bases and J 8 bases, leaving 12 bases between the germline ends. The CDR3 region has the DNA TGTGCCAGCAGTGAAACCCGTAGTGAGGGCTACACCTTC. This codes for CASSETRSEGYTF.

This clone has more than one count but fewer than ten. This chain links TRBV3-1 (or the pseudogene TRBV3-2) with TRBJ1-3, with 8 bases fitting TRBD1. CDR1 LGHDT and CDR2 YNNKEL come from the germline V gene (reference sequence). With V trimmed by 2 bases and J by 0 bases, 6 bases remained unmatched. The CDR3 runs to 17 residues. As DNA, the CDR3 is TGTGCCAGCAGCCAAATCTTAACAGGGGGCTCTGGAAACACCATATATTTT. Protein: CASSQILTGGSGNTIYF.

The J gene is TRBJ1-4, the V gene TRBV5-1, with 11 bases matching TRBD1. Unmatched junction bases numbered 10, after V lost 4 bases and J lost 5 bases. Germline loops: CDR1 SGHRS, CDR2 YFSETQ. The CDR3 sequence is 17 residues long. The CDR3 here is CASSVGQGAEGNEKLFF. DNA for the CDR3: TGCGCCAGCAGCGTCGGACAGGGGGCAGAGGGGAATGAAAAACTGTTTTTT. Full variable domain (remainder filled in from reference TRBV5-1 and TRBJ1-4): KAGVTQTPRYLIKTRGQQVTLSCSPISGHRSVSWYQQTPGQGLQFLFEYFSETQRNKGNFPGRFSGRQFSNSRSEMNVSTLELGDSALYLCASSVGQGAEGNEKLFFGSGTQLSVL.

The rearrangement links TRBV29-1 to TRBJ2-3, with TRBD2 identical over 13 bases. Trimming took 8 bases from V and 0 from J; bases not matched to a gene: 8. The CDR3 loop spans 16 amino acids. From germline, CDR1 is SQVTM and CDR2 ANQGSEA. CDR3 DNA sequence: TGCAGCACCGGGGGGACTAGCGGGGTGAGCACAGATACGCAGTATTTT. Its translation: CSTGGTSGVSTDTQYF.

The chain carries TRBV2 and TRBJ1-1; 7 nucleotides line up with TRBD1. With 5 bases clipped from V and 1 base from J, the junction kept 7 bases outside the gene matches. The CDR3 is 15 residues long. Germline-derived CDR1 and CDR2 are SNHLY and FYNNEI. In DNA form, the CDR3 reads TGTGCCAGCAGTTACTTACAGGGGACGAACACTGAAGCTTTCTTT. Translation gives CASSYLQGTNTEAFF.

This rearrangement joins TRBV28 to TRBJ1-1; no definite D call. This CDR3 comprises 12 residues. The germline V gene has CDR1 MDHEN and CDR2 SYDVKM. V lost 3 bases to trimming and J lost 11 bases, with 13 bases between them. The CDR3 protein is CASSLDFLGAFF. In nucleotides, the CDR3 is TGTGCCAGCAGTTTGGACTTTTTGGGGGCTTTCTTT.

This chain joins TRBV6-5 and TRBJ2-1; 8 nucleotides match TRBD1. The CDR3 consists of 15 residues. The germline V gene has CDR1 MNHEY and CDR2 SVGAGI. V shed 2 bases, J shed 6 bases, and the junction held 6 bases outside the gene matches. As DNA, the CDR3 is TGTGCCAGCAGTTACAGGCAGGGGGCAGTCAATGAGCAGTTCTTC. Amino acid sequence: CASSYRQGAVNEQFF.

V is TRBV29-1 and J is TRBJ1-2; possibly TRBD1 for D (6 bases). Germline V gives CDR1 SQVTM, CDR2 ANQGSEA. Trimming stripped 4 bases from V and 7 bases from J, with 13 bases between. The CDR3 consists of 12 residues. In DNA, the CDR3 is TGCAGCGTTGCACAGGGAAGGGGTGGCTACACCTTC. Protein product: CSVAQGRGGYTF.

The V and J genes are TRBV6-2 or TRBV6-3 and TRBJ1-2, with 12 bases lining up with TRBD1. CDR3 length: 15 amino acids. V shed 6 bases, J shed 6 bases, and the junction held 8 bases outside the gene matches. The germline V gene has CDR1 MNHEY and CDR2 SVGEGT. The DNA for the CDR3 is TGTGCCAGCAGCTCCGGGACAGGGGGCTCGGATGGCTACACCTTC. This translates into CASSSGTGGSDGYTF.

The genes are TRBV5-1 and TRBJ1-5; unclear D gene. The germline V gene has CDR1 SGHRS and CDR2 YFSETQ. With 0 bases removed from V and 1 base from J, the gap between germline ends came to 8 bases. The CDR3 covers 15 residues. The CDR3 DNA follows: TGCGCCAGCAGCTTGGACAGCCCCAGCAATCAGCCCCAGCATTTT. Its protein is CASSLDSPSNQPQHF. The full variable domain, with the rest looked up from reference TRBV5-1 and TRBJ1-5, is KAGVTQTPRYLIKTRGQQVTLSCSPISGHRSVSWYQQTPGQGLQFLFEYFSETQRNKGNFPGRFSGRQFSNSRSEMNVSTLELGDSALYLCASSLDSPSNQPQHFGDGTRLSIL.

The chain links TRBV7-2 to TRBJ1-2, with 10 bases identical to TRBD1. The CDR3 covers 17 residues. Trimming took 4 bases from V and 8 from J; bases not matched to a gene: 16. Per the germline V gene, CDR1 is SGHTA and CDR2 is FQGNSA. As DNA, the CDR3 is TGTGCCAGCAGCTCCCATGAAAAGGGGACAGGGGTTCACGGCTACACCTTC. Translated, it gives CASSSHEKGTGVHGYTF.

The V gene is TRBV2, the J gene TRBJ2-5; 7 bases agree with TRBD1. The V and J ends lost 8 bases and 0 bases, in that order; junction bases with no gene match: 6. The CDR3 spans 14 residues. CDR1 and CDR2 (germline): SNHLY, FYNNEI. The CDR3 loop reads CASGKDRYQETQYF. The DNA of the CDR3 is TGTGCCAGCGGAAAGGACAGGTACCAAGAGACCCAGTACTTC.

DNA of the CDR3: TGTGCCAGCAGTTCATCGGACAGGCAGCCCCAGCATTTT. Protein sequence: CASSSSDRQPQHF. The genes are TRBV6-5 and TRBJ1-5, with 7 bases matching TRBD1. Germline V lookup: CDR1 MNHEY, CDR2 SVGAGI. Losses at the gene ends were 4 bases for V and 7 bases for J; bases not matched to a gene: 4. This CDR3 is built from 13 residues.

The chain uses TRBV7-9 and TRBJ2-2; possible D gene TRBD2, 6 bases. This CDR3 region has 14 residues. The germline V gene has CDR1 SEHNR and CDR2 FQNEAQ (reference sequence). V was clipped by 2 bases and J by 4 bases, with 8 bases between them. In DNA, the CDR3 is TGTGCCAGCAGCTTAAGGGACTCCACCGGGGAGCTGTTTTTT. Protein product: CASSLRDSTGELFF. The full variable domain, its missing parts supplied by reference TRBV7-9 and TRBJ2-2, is DTGVSQNPRHKITKRGQNVTFRCDPISEHNRLYWYRQTLGQGPEFLTYFQNEAQLEKSRLLSDRFSAERPKGSFSTLEIQRTEQGDSAMYLCASSLRDSTGELFFGEGSRLTVL.

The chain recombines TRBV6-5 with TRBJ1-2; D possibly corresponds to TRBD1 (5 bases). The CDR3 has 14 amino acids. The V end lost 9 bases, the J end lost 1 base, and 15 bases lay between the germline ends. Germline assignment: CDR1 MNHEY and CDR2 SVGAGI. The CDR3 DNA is TGTGCCAGTGGAAAGGGGAGGAGTAACTATGGCTACACCTTC. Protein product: CASGKGRSNYGYTF.

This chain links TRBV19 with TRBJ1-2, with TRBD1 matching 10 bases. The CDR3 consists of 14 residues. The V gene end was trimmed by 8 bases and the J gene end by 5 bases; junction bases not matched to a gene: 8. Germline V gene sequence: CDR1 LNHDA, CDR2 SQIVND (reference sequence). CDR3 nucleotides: TGTGCCAGTTCAGAGGGGGGACAGGGGTATGGCTACACCTTC. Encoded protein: CASSEGGQGYGYTF.

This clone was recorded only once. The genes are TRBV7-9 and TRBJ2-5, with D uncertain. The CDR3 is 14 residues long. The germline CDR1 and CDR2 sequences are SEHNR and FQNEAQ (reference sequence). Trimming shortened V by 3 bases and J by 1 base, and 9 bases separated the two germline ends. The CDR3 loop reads CASSFSTLQETQYF. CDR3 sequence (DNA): TGTGCCAGCAGCTTCTCGACACTCCAAGAGACCCAGTACTTC.

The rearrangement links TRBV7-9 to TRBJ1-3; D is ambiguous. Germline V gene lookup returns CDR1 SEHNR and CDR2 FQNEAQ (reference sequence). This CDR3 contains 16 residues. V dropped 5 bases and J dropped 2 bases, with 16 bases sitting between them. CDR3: CASSPPEIRPGNTIYF. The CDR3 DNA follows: TGTGCCAGCAGCCCCCCCGAAATCAGGCCTGGAAACACCATATATTTT.

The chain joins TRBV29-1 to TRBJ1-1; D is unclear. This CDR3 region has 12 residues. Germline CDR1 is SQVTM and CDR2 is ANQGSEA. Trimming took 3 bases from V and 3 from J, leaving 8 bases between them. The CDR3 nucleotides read TGCAGCGTTGAGTACAGTTACACTGAAGCTTTCTTT. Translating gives CSVEYSYTEAFF.

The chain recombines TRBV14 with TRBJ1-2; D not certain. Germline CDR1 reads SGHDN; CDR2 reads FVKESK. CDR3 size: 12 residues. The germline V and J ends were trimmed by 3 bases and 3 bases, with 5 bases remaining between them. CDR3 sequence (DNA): TGTGCCAGCAGCCAGAACTACTATGGCTACACCTTC. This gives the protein CASSQNYYGYTF. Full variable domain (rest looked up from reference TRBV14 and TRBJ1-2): EAGVTQFPSHSVIEKGQTVTLRCDPISGHDNLYWYRRVMGKEIKFLLHFVKESKQDESGMPNNRFLAERTGGTYSTLKVQPAELEDSGVYFCASSQNYYGYTFGSGTRLTVV.

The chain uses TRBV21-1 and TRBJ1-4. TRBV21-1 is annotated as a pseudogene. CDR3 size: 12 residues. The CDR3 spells CASSPRRWKLFF. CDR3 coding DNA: TGTGCCAGCAGCCCACGGCGGTGGAAACTGTTTTTT.

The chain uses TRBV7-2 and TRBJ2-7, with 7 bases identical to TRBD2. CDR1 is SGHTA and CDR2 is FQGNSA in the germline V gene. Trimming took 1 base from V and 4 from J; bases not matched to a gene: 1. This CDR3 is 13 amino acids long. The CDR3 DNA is TGTGCCAGCAGCTTAGGCGGGAGATACGAGCAGTACGTC. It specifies CASSLGGRYEQYV.

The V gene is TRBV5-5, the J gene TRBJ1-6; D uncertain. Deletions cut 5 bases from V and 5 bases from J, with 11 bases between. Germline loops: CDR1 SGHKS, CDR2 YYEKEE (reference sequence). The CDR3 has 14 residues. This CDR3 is CASRPYVDNSPLHF. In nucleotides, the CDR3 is TGTGCCAGCAGGCCCTACGTTGATAATTCACCCCTCCACTTT.

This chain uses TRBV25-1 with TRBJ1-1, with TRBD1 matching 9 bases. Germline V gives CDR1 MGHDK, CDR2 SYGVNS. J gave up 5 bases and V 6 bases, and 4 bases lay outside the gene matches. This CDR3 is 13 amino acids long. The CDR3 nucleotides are TGTGCCAGCAGGGGACAGGGATATACTGAAGCTTTCTTT. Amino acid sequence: CASRGQGYTEAFF.

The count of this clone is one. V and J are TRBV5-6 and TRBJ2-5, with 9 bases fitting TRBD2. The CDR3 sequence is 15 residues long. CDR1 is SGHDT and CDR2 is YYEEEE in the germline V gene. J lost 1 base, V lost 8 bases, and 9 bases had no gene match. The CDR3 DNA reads TGTGCCAGGAGGCTAGCGGGGCCCTTCCAAGAGACCCAGTACTTC. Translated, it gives CARRLAGPFQETQYF. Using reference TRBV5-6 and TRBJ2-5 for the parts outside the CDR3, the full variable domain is DAGVTQSPTHLIKTRGQQVTLRCSPKSGHDTVSWYQQALGQGPQFIFQYYEEEERQRGNFPDRFSGHQFPNYSSELNVNALLLGDSALYLCARRLAGPFQETQYFGPGTRLLVL.